These 26 T cell receptor beta chains originate from one sample sequenced in a study of blood T cells in healthy people across ages. A second about 7 to 11 cycle PCR used barcoded and J-beta primers. TCRdb re-called the 5' RACE reads through MiXCR, storing one row per CDR3 protein. The data show over a million distinct CDR3 sequences, with 20% to 25% seen just once and approximately 0.71% held by the top ten. These data were also reused for a study on T cells of mothers and their children.

Sequencing used blood. These receptors were taken from a girl aged 2-9 years in good health.

The rearrangement joins TRBV20-1 to TRBJ1-2; D perhaps matches TRBD1 (6 bases). The CDR3 spans 12 residues. Germline V gene sequence: CDR1 DFQATT, CDR2 SNEGSKA (reference sequence). Trimming removed 5 bases at V and 4 bases at J, with 11 bases between. The CDR3 sequence: CSAPGQSYGYTF. The CDR3 DNA is TGCAGTGCTCCCGGACAGTCCTATGGCTACACCTTC.

The V gene is TRBV7-9, the J gene TRBJ2-3; maybe TRBD1 (6 bases). V was cut by 4 bases and J by 2 bases, with 10 bases left in between. Germline values: CDR1 SEHNR, CDR2 FQNEAQ (reference sequence). The CDR3 length is 14 residues. The chain's CDR3 is CASSSTGFTDTQYF. CDR3 DNA: TGTGCCAGCAGCTCAACAGGGTTCACAGATACGCAGTATTTT.

This clonotype occurred a few times. The chain has TRBV25-1 and TRBJ1-2; D unclear. The germline V gene has CDR1 MGHDK and CDR2 SYGVNS. The CDR3 is made up of 13 amino acids. The ends were cut back, 6 bases at V and 7 bases at J, with 15 bases in the middle. CDR3 amino acids: CASRVSGVAGYTF. CDR3 in DNA: TGTGCCAGCAGGGTTAGCGGGGTCGCTGGCTACACCTTC.

The CDR3, as DNA: TGTGCCAGCAGTTTTCGGGCCGATGGGGAGACCCAGTACTTC. Its translation: CASSFRADGETQYF. J is TRBJ2-5 and V is TRBV27; no firm D call. This CDR3 has 14 residues. CDR1 is MNHEY, CDR2 SMNVEV, per germline (reference sequence). V was cut by 3 bases and J by 5 bases, with 13 bases left in between.

Only a few counts were recorded for this clonotype. CDR3 residues: CASSRDSLRNEQFF. For the CDR3, the DNA is TGTGCCAGCAGCCGGGACAGCTTAAGGAATGAGCAGTTCTTC. This chain joins TRBV27 and TRBJ2-1; TRBD1 matches 7 bases. Germline V gives CDR1 MNHEY, CDR2 SMNVEV (reference sequence). V shed 6 bases, J shed 7 bases, and the junction held 9 bases outside the gene matches. The CDR3 is 14 amino acids.

As DNA, the CDR3 is TGTGCCAGCGGGACTCCGTTTACGAGCTCCTACAATGAGCAGTTCTTC. Protein sequence: CASGTPFTSSYNEQFF. The rearrangement joins TRBV27 to TRBJ2-1; a weak D match, TRBD2 (6 bases). V lost 8 bases and J 0 bases, leaving 17 bases between the germline ends. Germline-derived CDR1 and CDR2 are MNHEY and SMNVEV (reference sequence). There are 16 residues in the CDR3.

There are a few counts of this clonotype. The V gene is TRBV7-8, the J gene TRBJ2-1; D is undetermined. Trimming shortened V by 0 bases and J by 5 bases, and 11 bases separated the two germline ends. There are 15 residues in the CDR3. The germline gives CDR1 SGHVS, CDR2 FQNEAQ. This CDR3 reads CASSLASPRNNEQFF. In DNA, the CDR3 is TGTGCCAGCAGCTTAGCGTCTCCCAGAAACAATGAGCAGTTCTTC.

This clonotype showed up just a few times. This chain uses TRBV5-1 with TRBJ2-5; TRBD1 agrees at 8 bases. Germline V gives CDR1 SGHRS, CDR2 YFSETQ. V was pared by 0 bases and J by 2 bases, with 3 bases of the junction left unmatched. The CDR3 contains 15 residues. The CDR3 sequence: CASSLEDRAQETQYF. The CDR3 region has the DNA TGCGCCAGCAGCTTGGAGGACAGGGCACAAGAGACCCAGTACTTC.

The rearrangement links TRBV29-1 to TRBJ2-3; possible D gene TRBD1, 6 bases. V was trimmed by 7 bases and J by 2 bases, leaving 16 bases between them. Germline-derived CDR1 and CDR2 are SQVTM and ANQGSEA. The CDR3 has 14 amino acids. CDR3 DNA: TGCAGCGCTACAGGGTCCCCCTCCACAGATACGCAGTATTTT. This translates into CSATGSPSTDTQYF.

On this clonotype: A read error may produce the germline difference seen at one junction end. J is TRBJ2-7 and V is TRBV4-1; 9 nucleotides line up with TRBD2. Germline V gives CDR1 MGHRA, CDR2 YSYEKL. CDR3 size: 17 residues. CDR3 nucleotide sequence: TGCGCCAGCAGCCAAGATGGAGCTAGCGGGACCCCCTACGAGCAATACTTC. It translates to CASSQDGASGTPYEQYF.

This clonotype was counted a few times. The chain uses TRBV3-1 and TRBJ1-4; possibly TRBD1 for D (6 bases). This CDR3 has 18 amino acids. Trimming took 1 base from V and 4 from J, leaving 19 bases between them. The germline gives CDR1 LGHDT, CDR2 YNNKEL (reference sequence). The CDR3 sequence: CASSQGSGWGHLNEKLFF. CDR3 DNA: TGTGCCAGCAGCCAAGGTTCGGGTTGGGGACACCTTAATGAAAAACTGTTTTTT.

This clonotype occurred a few times. This sequence joins TRBV7-9 and TRBJ1-2; D is ambiguous. The length of the CDR3 is 15 residues. Trimming took 5 bases from V and 4 from J, leaving 17 bases between them. Germline CDR1 SEHNR, CDR2 FQNEAQ (reference sequence). The CDR3 bases are TGTGCCAGCAGCCCCCGAACAAAGGAAGGCTATGGCTACACCTTC. The encoded protein is CASSPRTKEGYGYTF.

The chain links TRBV6-6 to TRBJ2-5, with D uncertain. The DNA end lines up better with TRBJ2-7; the J call may be wrong. There are 15 residues in the CDR3. Germline CDR1 and CDR2: MNHNY and SVGAGI (reference sequence). The CDR3: CASTAILGITYEQYF. CDR3 DNA: TGTGCCAGCACGGCCATACTGGGAATCACCTACGAGCAGTACTTC.

This chain uses TRBV5-1 with TRBJ1-1, with D unclear. With 1 base removed from V and 1 base from J, the gap between germline ends came to 11 bases. CDR3 length equals 15 residues. The germline gives CDR1 SGHRS, CDR2 YFSETQ. The CDR3 nucleotides read TGCGCCAGCAGCTTGAAGGGATGGGAGAACACTGAAGCTTTCTTT. This encodes CASSLKGWENTEAFF.

V usage is TRBV29-1 and J usage is TRBJ2-3; TRBD1 matches at 8 bases. Germline assignment: CDR1 SQVTM and CDR2 ANQGSEA. V trimming: 4 bases; J trimming: 4 bases; junction bases outside the gene matches: 16. This CDR3 is built from 17 residues. CDR3 residues: CSVGTGWSRGVADTQYF. DNA for the CDR3: TGCAGCGTTGGGACAGGGTGGAGCCGGGGCGTCGCAGATACGCAGTATTTT.

This clonotype was observed a few times. The chain uses TRBV20-1 and TRBJ2-5; the D is unclear. Per germline, CDR1 DFQATT and CDR2 SNEGSKA (reference sequence). Trimming left V 5 bases short and J 0 bases short, with 7 bases between. The length of the CDR3 is 12 residues. CDR3 nucleotides: TGCAGTGCTCAACCGGACCAAGAGACCCAGTACTTC. Translated: CSAQPDQETQYF.

In DNA, the CDR3 is TGCAGCGTAAACAGGGAAAACATTCAGTACTTC. Protein: CSVNRENIQYF. The V and J genes are TRBV20-1 and TRBJ2-4; possible D gene TRBD1, 6 bases. The CDR3 extends over 11 amino acids. Per germline, CDR1 DFQATT and CDR2 SNEGSKA (reference sequence).

CDR3 sequence (DNA): TGTGCCACCGGGGACACTCTGCAAGAGACCCAGTACTTC. It yields the protein CATGDTLQETQYF. The rearrangement joins TRBV7-9 to TRBJ2-5; a possible D gene is TRBD1 (6 bases). CDR1 SEHNR and CDR2 FQNEAQ come from the germline V gene (reference sequence). V was trimmed by 10 bases and J by 2 bases, leaving 14 bases between them. The CDR3 loop spans 13 amino acids.

This clonotype was detected only a few times. The chain couples TRBV20-1 to TRBJ2-5; D not certain. Germline lookup yields CDR1 DFQATT and CDR2 SNEGSKA (reference sequence). Trimming removed 5 bases from V and 1 base from J, with 5 bases in between. The CDR3 is 11 amino acids. In DNA, the CDR3 is TGCAGTGCTCAGTTCCAAGAGACCCAGTACTTC. This codes for CSAQFQETQYF.

The chain is built from TRBV27 and TRBJ1-5, with 10 bases matching TRBD1. This CDR3 contains 15 residues. J was trimmed by 9 bases and V by 4 bases; bases with no gene match: 9. Looked up from germline, CDR1 is MNHEY and CDR2 is SMNVEV (reference sequence). The chain's CDR3 is CASSWTGGITGPQHF. CDR3 DNA: TGTGCCAGCAGTTGGACAGGGGGTATTACTGGGCCCCAGCATTTT.

J is TRBJ1-5 and V is TRBV7-2; TRBD1 agrees at 9 bases. This CDR3 has 15 residues. Trimming took 6 bases from V and 5 from J; bases not matched to a gene: 8. Germline V gives CDR1 SGHTA, CDR2 FQGNSA. The CDR3 nucleotides read TGTGCCAGCAGTGCTACAGGGGGCCTGTATCAGCCCCAGCATTTT. It encodes CASSATGGLYQPQHF.

The chain is built from TRBV6-5 and TRBJ2-5; D gene uncertain. The end of the DNA aligns better with TRBJ2-7, so the J call may be wrong. Germline loops: CDR1 MNHEY, CDR2 SVGAGI. The CDR3 covers 15 residues. DNA of the CDR3: TGTGCCAGCAGTTACGTCGGCGAATATTCCTACGAGCAGTACTTC. Encoded protein: CASSYVGEYSYEQYF.

The chain recombines TRBV12-3 or TRBV12-4 with TRBJ1-1; TRBD1 agrees at 8 bases. CDR3 length: 14 amino acids. Germline trimming cut 3 bases from V and 5 bases from J; bases unmatched to any gene: 5. CDR3 sequence (DNA): TGTGCCAGCAGTTTTTCGGACAGGGCGACTGAAGCTTTCTTT. Translated: CASSFSDRATEAFF.

The gene calls are TRBV10-3 and TRBJ1-2; 11 nucleotides align to TRBD1. With 0 bases clipped from V and 6 bases from J, the junction kept 3 bases outside the gene matches. Germline V gene sequence: CDR1 ENHRY, CDR2 SYGVKD. The CDR3 length is 15 residues. CDR3 protein: CAISESRTGGNGYTF. The CDR3 nucleotides are TGTGCCATCAGTGAGTCCCGGACAGGGGGCAATGGCTACACCTTC.

The chain links TRBV6-2 or TRBV6-3 to TRBJ2-2, with 7 bases identical to TRBD2. Germline CDR1 is MNHEY and CDR2 is SVGEGT. Trimming at V came to 6 bases and at J to 8 bases, leaving 9 bases not matched to a gene. The CDR3 runs 14 residues. The DNA of the CDR3 is TGTGCCAGCAGACCCAGCGGGACGGCGGGGGAGCTGTTTTTT. Amino acid sequence: CASRPSGTAGELFF.

This clonotype was picked up a small number of times. This chain joins TRBV4-1 and TRBJ2-7, with 7 positions matching TRBD1. The CDR3 totals 17 residues. Germline V CDR1 and CDR2: MGHRA, YSYEKL. Germline trimming cut 1 base from V and 0 bases from J; bases unmatched to any gene: 9. The CDR3 region is CASSQALPQGVSYEQYF. DNA for the CDR3: TGCGCCAGCAGCCAAGCCCTCCCTCAGGGGGTCTCCTACGAGCAGTACTTC.